This T cell receptor beta chain was sequenced in a study of T cell repertoires in cytomegalovirus infection. About the research overall: Both recently identified HLA-C-restricted and well-studied HLA-B-restricted CMV epitopes were used in the study. Carrying CMV and the relevant HLA type showed in public TCR beta signatures.

TCRdb re-called the reads through MiXCR, storing one row per CDR3 protein. The data show roughly 200,000 distinct CDR3 sequences, with roughly 34% seen just once and 59% held by the top ten. Findings and caveats of the study: The study found HLA-C-restricted CMV-specific TCR beta clonotypes dominating the ex vivo response.

Concerning this clonotype: As yet, its antigen is unknown.

The CDR3 contains 18 residues. Per germline, CDR1 SGHNT and CDR2 YYREEE (reference sequence). Trimming took 6 bases from V and 5 from J; bases not matched to a gene: 22. The TCR sequence derives from a human donor in good health (CMV status not recorded). Some clones in this sample may be carry-over from other donors' samples. The chain recombines TRBV5-4 with TRBJ2-5, with TRBD1 matching over 7 bases. The sample here was CD8+ T cells from cultured PBMCs, taken from culture after CMV antigen stimulation. CDR3 amino acids: CASNDRVGLGPSFETQYF. The CDR3 bases are TGTGCCAGCAATGACAGGGTGGGATTAGGGCCCAGTTTTGAGACCCAGTACTTC. Together with reference TRBV5-4 and TRBJ2-5, the CDR3 gives the full variable domain: ETGVTQSPTHLIKTRGQQVTLRCSSQSGHNTVSWYQQALGQGPQFIFQYYREEENGRGNFPPRFSGLQFPNYSSELNVNALELDDSALYLCASNDRVGLGPSFETQYFGPGTRLLVL.